This T cell receptor beta chain came from a study of blood T cell repertoires in COVID-19 (dated by TCRdb to between 2020 and 2021). Study-wide context: The collaborator samples originated in the United States, Italy and Spain and spanned the acute and convalescent phases of COVID-19. Samples were obtained from the ongoing ImmuneRACE study (first 160 participants) and from over 1,000 subjects provided by 6 global collaborators. Where HLA class I and class II types were available, the types were taken from metadata supplied by the sample provider, not from assay-based typing. Nearly every sample came with metadata listing a de-identified subject ID, COVID-19 status, age in years and sex. Subjects who had been exposed to COVID-19, were actively infected with it, or had recovered from it provided the deeply sampled blood TCRbeta repertoires that made up the dataset. The prospective study material was composed of cDNA or gDNA derived from T cells, B-cell-depleted T cells, or PBMCs. The repertoires were released in a freely available public database intended as a resource for research on the immune response to SARS-CoV-2. What the authors observed across the whole study: How much clinical and demographic metadata was included differed by source and by participant, and the metadata was provided uncurated.

The immunoSEQ Assay, a bias-controlled multiplex PCR, was used to amplify TCRbeta CDR3 regions from genomic DNA. Per the source publication's procedure: The number of nucleated cells in each sample was estimated by amplification of reference gene primers within the assay. Sequence reads were collapsed and filtered to measure the absolute abundance of every unique TCRbeta CDR3 rearrangement. For each sample, productive Simpson clonality was calculated as the square root of Simpson's diversity index across productive rearrangements. The source is immuneACCESS, and TCRdb retained only in-frame sequences with V and J called. Part of the clones is not carried over; for the studies checked, unresolved V genes explain less than half of this, and the remainder is unexplained. V and J calls and clone size come straight from that table; D and trimming were deduced from the DNA. The sample profile shows around 170,000 clones; 75% to 90% of them were found once. The ten largest account for 7.6% of the sample.

This clone turned up a few times. Its antigen is unknown. Nothing much larger sits one base from this clone, and base qualities are not available. Based on the germline V gene (reference sequence), the CDR1 and CDR2 sequences are SGHAT and FQDESV. The CDR3 holds 15 amino acids from the cysteine to the phenylalanine. Only CDR3 DNA is held: 45 bases, read in frame from base 1. The trim is 2 bases for V and 1 base for J, with a gap of 9 bases between the germline ends. One collaborating source in Seattle enrolled patients while the patients were actively infected and followed the patients over time throughout the course of disease. Whole blood was collected in K2EDTA tubes by collaborating institutions according to the institutions' own protocols. For TCRbeta analysis, collaborators shipped samples in one of three forms: frozen whole blood, isolated PBMCs, or DNA extracted from either of those sample types.

Sequences were obtained from peripheral blood. This chain joins TRBV11-1 to TRBJ2-1, with the D gene too uncertain to name. The TCR originated in a woman aged 70-85 years with COVID-19, enrolled during active disease. The CDR3 sequence is CASSLTSGSYNEQFF. The base sequence is TGTGCCAGCAGCTTAACCTCCGGGTCCTACAATGAGCAGTTCTTC.